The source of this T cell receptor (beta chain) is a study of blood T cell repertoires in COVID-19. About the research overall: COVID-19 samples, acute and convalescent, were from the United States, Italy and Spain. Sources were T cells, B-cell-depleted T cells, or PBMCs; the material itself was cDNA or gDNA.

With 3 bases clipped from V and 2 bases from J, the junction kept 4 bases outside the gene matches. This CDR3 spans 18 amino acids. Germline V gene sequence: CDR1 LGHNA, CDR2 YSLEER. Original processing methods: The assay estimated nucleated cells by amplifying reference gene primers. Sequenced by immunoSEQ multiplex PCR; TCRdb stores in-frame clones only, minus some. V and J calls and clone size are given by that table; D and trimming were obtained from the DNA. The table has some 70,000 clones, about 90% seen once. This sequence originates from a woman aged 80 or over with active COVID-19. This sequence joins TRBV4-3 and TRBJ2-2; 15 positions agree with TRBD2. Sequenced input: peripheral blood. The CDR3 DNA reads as TGCGCCAGCAGCCAGGGGACTAGCGGGAGGCCAAACACCGGGGAGCTGTTTTTT. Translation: CASSQGTSGRPNTGELFF.